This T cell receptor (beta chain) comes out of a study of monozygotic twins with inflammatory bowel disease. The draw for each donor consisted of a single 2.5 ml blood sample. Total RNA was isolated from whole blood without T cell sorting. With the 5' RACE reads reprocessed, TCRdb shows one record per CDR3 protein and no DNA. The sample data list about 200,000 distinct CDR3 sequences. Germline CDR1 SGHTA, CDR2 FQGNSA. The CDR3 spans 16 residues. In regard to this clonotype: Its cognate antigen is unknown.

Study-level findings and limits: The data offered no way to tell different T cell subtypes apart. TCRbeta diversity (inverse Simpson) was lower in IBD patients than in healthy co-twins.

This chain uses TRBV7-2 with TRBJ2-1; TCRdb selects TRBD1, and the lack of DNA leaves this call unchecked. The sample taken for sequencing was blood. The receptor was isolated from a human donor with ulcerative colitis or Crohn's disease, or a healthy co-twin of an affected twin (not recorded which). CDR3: CASSMTTGVSYNEQFF. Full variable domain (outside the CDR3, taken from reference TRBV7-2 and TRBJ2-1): GAGVSQSPSNKVTEKGKDVELRCDPISGHTALYWYRQSLGQGLEFLIYFQGNSAPDKSGLPSDRFSAERTGGSVSTLTIQRTQQEDSAVYLCASSMTTGVSYNEQFFGPGTRLTVL.